These 27 T cell receptor beta chains share one sample of origin, sequenced in a study of T cells after yellow fever vaccination. TCRdb called the 5' RACE reads again in MiXCR, with one record for every CDR3 protein. The table lists 100,000 to 150,000 distinct CDR3 sequences, 6% to 8% of them singletons. The specimen was CD4+ T cells sorted from PBMCs, collected approximately 11 days after the first yellow fever vaccination. The source is a young man who received the YFV17D yellow fever vaccine.

The table lists this clonotype with many counts. The chain links TRBV20-1 to TRBJ2-3; TRBD1 aligns across 11 bases. There are 13 residues in the CDR3. The germline gives CDR1 DFQATT, CDR2 SNEGSKA (reference sequence). V was pared by 5 bases and J by 5 bases, with 3 bases of the junction left unmatched. CDR3 DNA: TGCAGTGCTCAGGGACAGGGGGTAGATACGCAGTATTTT. As protein: CSAQGQGVDTQYF.

J is TRBJ2-3 and V is TRBV20-1; D uncertain. CDR3 length: 13 amino acids. CDR1 is DFQATT, CDR2 SNEGSKA, per germline (reference sequence). Trimming removed 5 bases at V and 8 bases at J, with 17 bases between. This CDR3 reads CSAPRPPAVTQYF. The CDR3 DNA sequence: TGCAGTGCTCCTCGGCCCCCTGCTGTTACGCAGTATTTT.

The table lists this clonotype with many counts. The CDR3 bases are TGTGCCACCAGTGATTACGGGTCGGGTGGCTACACCTTC. It encodes CATSDYGSGGYTF. V usage is TRBV24-1 and J usage is TRBJ1-2; unclear D gene. The CDR3 totals 13 residues. The germline gives CDR1 KGHDR, CDR2 SFDVKD. Trimming removed 2 bases from V and 7 bases from J, with 10 bases in between.

This sequence joins TRBV2 and TRBJ2-7, with 11 bases matching TRBD2. V shed 6 bases and J 7 bases; nucleotides not matched to a gene: 8. In germline, CDR1 is SNHLY, CDR2 FYNNEI. This CDR3 region has 14 residues. For the CDR3, the DNA is TGTGCCAGCAGCGATAGCGGGGGGGCTTTGGAGCAGTACTTC. Its translation is CASSDSGGALEQYF.

This clonotype was seen at least ten times. The V and J genes are TRBV20-1 and TRBJ2-5; D is unresolved. CDR1 DFQATT and CDR2 SNEGSKA come from the germline V gene (reference sequence). The V gene lost 7 bases and the J gene lost 8 bases, with 23 bases spanning the gap. The length of the CDR3 is 14 residues. CDR3 protein: CSVVDNEYVRTQYF. CDR3 in DNA: TGCAGTGTTGTCGACAATGAGTATGTTCGTACCCAGTACTTC.

This clonotype was recorded at least ten times. V usage is TRBV20-1 and J usage is TRBJ1-6; 8 bases are shared with TRBD1. This CDR3 has 15 residues. CDR1 DFQATT and CDR2 SNEGSKA come from the germline V gene (reference sequence). V shed 6 bases and J 0 bases; nucleotides not matched to a gene: 4. The CDR3 loop reads CSARQGSSYNSPLHF. The CDR3 DNA reads as TGCAGTGCACGACAGGGGAGCTCCTATAATTCACCCCTCCACTTT.

This clonotype was seen many times. V and J are TRBV5-1 and TRBJ1-5; D remains unclear. CDR3 size: 14 residues. V was pared by 0 bases and J by 3 bases, with 7 bases between. Looked up from germline, CDR1 is SGHRS and CDR2 is YFSETQ. The CDR3 reads CASSLGESNQPQHF. The CDR3 nucleotides read TGCGCCAGCAGCTTGGGAGAGTCCAATCAGCCCCAGCATTTT.

This clonotype showed up many times. The rearrangement uses TRBV10-3 and TRBJ1-3, with no clear D. Germline V lookup: CDR1 ENHRY, CDR2 SYGVKD. V was clipped by 11 bases and J by 0 bases, with 11 bases between them. This CDR3 is built from 13 residues. The DNA of the CDR3 is TGTGCCGCCCTGGCAGCCTCTGGAAACACCATATATTTT. Residues: CAALAASGNTIYF.

This clonotype has a count of ten or more. V usage is TRBV6-2 or TRBV6-3 and J usage is TRBJ1-6, with 7 positions matching TRBD1. Germline V CDR1 and CDR2: MNHEY, SVGEGT. This CDR3 contains 15 residues. J was trimmed by 9 bases and V by 6 bases; bases with no gene match: 11. CDR3 protein: CASRVYRGSSSPLHF. For the CDR3, the DNA is TGTGCCAGCAGAGTATACAGGGGCTCGAGTTCACCCCTCCACTTT.

This clonotype was counted only a few times. The rearrangement uses TRBV4-1 and TRBJ2-6; D not certain. V shed 0 bases and J shed 0 bases, with 15 bases lying between them. CDR1 MGHRA and CDR2 YSYEKL come from the germline V gene. The CDR3 spans 19 residues. The CDR3 region is CASSQDLRSWSSGANVLTF. The CDR3 DNA reads TGCGCCAGCAGCCAAGATCTCCGGTCATGGAGCTCTGGGGCCAACGTCCTGACTTTC.

A remark on this clonotype: One base away lies a much larger clone, so this may be a sequencing read error. V is TRBV4-3 and J is TRBJ1-6, with D tentatively TRBD1 (6 bases). Germline V gives CDR1 LGHNA, CDR2 YSLEER. Between the trimmed V and J ends, which lost 4 bases and 8 bases, there was a span of 12 bases. The CDR3 is 14 residues long. CDR3 in amino acids: CASSLGHGDSPLHF. The CDR3 DNA reads as TGCGCCAGCAGCCTGGGACATGGAGATTCACCCCTCCACTTT.

This clonotype was observed at least ten times. This chain connects TRBV7-2 to TRBJ2-5; the D call may be TRBD1 or TRBD2 (5 bases each). Looked up from germline, CDR1 is SGHTA and CDR2 is FQGNSA. The CDR3 totals 16 residues. V was shortened by 5 bases and J by 3 bases, with 19 bases between the two germline ends. This CDR3 reads CASSQGSLALKETQYF. The CDR3 bases are TGTGCCAGCAGCCAGGGCTCCCTAGCCCTAAAAGAGACCCAGTACTTC. Complete variable domain (other parts from reference TRBV7-2 and TRBJ2-5): GAGVSQSPSNKVTEKGKDVELRCDPISGHTALYWYRQSLGQGLEFLIYFQGNSAPDKSGLPSDRFSAERTGGSVSTLTIQRTQQEDSAVYLCASSQGSLALKETQYFGPGTRLLVL.

This clonotype appeared many times. The J gene is TRBJ2-2, the V gene TRBV12-3 or TRBV12-4; D remains ambiguous. The CDR3 has 13 residues. Deletions cut 6 bases from V and 0 bases from J, with 5 bases between. The CDR3 nucleotides are TGTGCCAGCAGGGCCCCGAACACCGGGGAGCTGTTTTTT. Amino acids: CASRAPNTGELFF.

This clonotype showed up many times. The rearrangement links TRBV7-3 to TRBJ2-1; 9 bases map to TRBD1. The V gene's germline CDR1 is SGHTA and CDR2 FQGTGA. J gave up 6 bases and V 0 bases, and 3 bases lay outside the gene matches. The CDR3 is 15 amino acids. CDR3 DNA sequence: TGTGCCAGCAGCTTAACGGGACAGGGATCCAATGAGCAGTTCTTC. Protein: CASSLTGQGSNEQFF.

The CDR3 DNA is TGCAGTGCTAGAACCGGCATCGGTACTGAAGCTTTCTTT. As protein: CSARTGIGTEAFF. V usage is TRBV20-1 and J usage is TRBJ1-1; D gene ambiguous. Germline V gives CDR1 DFQATT, CDR2 SNEGSKA (reference sequence). The CDR3 extends over 13 amino acids. V lost 2 bases and J 5 bases, leaving 12 bases between the germline ends.

This clonotype was counted ten times or more. J is TRBJ2-7 and V is TRBV11-2; D is unresolved. Trimming cost V 1 base and J 3 bases, with 16 bases left between them. The V gene's germline CDR1 is SGHAT and CDR2 FQNNGV. This CDR3 has 16 residues. The CDR3 loop reads CASSLVSGKSVYEQYF. As DNA, the CDR3 is TGTGCCAGCAGCTTAGTGTCGGGCAAGTCGGTCTACGAGCAGTACTTC. Filled out from reference TRBV11-2 and TRBJ2-7, the complete variable domain reads EAGVAQSPRYKIIEKRQSVAFWCNPISGHATLYWYQQILGQGPKLLIQFQNNGVVDDSQLPKDRFSAERLKGVDSTLKIQPAKLEDSAVYLCASSLVSGKSVYEQYFGPGTRLTVT.

This clonotype was detected ten times or more. This chain links TRBV6-5 with TRBJ1-4, with D maybe TRBD1 (5 bases). Trimming removed 0 bases from V and 8 bases from J, with 16 bases in between. CDR3 length: 16 amino acids. From germline, CDR1 is MNHEY and CDR2 SVGAGI. The CDR3 reads CASSYSLSRVAEKLFF. The CDR3 nucleotides are TGTGCCAGCAGTTACTCATTAAGCAGGGTTGCCGAAAAACTGTTTTTT.

The J gene is TRBJ2-5, the V gene TRBV6-5, with 9 bases identical to TRBD1. CDR1 and CDR2 from the germline V gene are MNHEY and SVGAGI. This CDR3 has 14 residues. V dropped 3 bases and J dropped 5; count of bases not matched to a gene: 4. CDR3 sequence reads: CASSYDRGLETQYF. In DNA, the CDR3 is TGTGCCAGCAGTTATGACAGGGGGTTGGAGACCCAGTACTTC.

This clonotype was seen many times. The V gene is TRBV20-1, the J gene TRBJ2-7; D unclear. The CDR3 covers 14 residues. Germline lookup yields CDR1 DFQATT and CDR2 SNEGSKA (reference sequence). This CDR3 reads CSATPNALNYEQYV. CDR3 DNA sequence: TGCAGCGCTACCCCGAACGCACTCAACTACGAGCAGTACGTC.

This clonotype was seen many times. V gene TRBV20-1 combines with J gene TRBJ2-5, with 7 bases fitting TRBD1. The CDR3 loop spans 13 amino acids. Per germline, CDR1 DFQATT and CDR2 SNEGSKA (reference sequence). V was pared by 6 bases and J by 5 bases, with 9 bases of the junction left unmatched. CDR3 loop: CSAINRGGETQYF. CDR3 bases: TGCAGTGCAATAAACAGGGGCGGCGAGACCCAGTACTTC.

This clonotype has at least ten counts. DNA for the CDR3: TGCAGCGCTGCTGGGGGGCTAGCCAAAAACATTCAGTACTTC. Translating it yields CSAAGGLAKNIQYF. This chain connects TRBV29-1 to TRBJ2-4, with D perhaps matching TRBD1 or TRBD2 (6 bases each). The ends were cut back, 7 bases at V and 0 bases at J, with 13 bases in the middle. Germline values: CDR1 SQVTM, CDR2 ANQGSEA. The CDR3 consists of 14 residues.

There are many counts of this clonotype. The gene calls are TRBV5-1 and TRBJ2-2; 7 nucleotides line up with TRBD1. CDR1 SGHRS and CDR2 YFSETQ come from the germline V gene. There are 13 residues in the CDR3. V trimming: 2 bases; J trimming: 6 bases; junction bases outside the gene matches: 1. CDR3 DNA: TGCGCCAGCAGCTTCGACAGGGCCGGGGAGCTGTTTTTT. It is translated as CASSFDRAGELFF.

The gene calls are TRBV12-2 and TRBJ1-1. TRBV12-2 is a known pseudogene. The CDR3 contains 17 residues. The CDR3 here is CASRSPGGGVLNTEAFF. The CDR3 DNA sequence: TGTGCAAGTCGCTCCCCTGGGGGAGGGGTCCTGAACACTGAAGCTTTCTTT.

The J gene is TRBJ2-3, the V gene TRBV12-3 or TRBV12-4; no reliable D call. V was shortened by 3 bases and J by 1 base, with 8 bases between the two germline ends. CDR3 size: 14 residues. CDR3 loop: CASSFRQGTDTQYF. In nucleotides, the CDR3 is TGTGCCAGCAGTTTTAGGCAGGGCACAGATACGCAGTATTTT.

This clonotype was counted many times. The chain recombines TRBV20-1 with TRBJ1-3; D gene ambiguous. Trimming took 5 bases from V and 4 from J, leaving 9 bases between them. The germline V gene has CDR1 DFQATT and CDR2 SNEGSKA (reference sequence). The CDR3 runs 12 residues. The CDR3 sequence: CSAAGPGNTIYF. In nucleotides, the CDR3 is TGCAGTGCTGCTGGGCCCGGAAACACCATATATTTT.

This clonotype has ten or more counts. The chain has TRBV3-1 and TRBJ1-1; D is unclear. The germline V and J ends were trimmed by 2 bases and 0 bases, with 4 bases remaining between them. CDR3 size: 13 residues. Per germline, CDR1 LGHDT and CDR2 YNNKEL (reference sequence). CDR3 in DNA: TGTGCCAGCAGCCAAAGGGTGAACACTGAAGCTTTCTTT. Amino acid sequence: CASSQRVNTEAFF.

In this sample, this clonotype turned up many times. The chain uses TRBV29-1 and TRBJ2-2, with 7 bases aligning to TRBD2. After removal of 6 bases from V and 6 bases from J, the junction contained 1 base not matched to a gene. The germline gives CDR1 SQVTM, CDR2 ANQGSEA. The CDR3 length is 11 residues. CDR3 DNA: TGCAGCGTGCGGGGGTCCGGGGAGCTGTTTTTT. It yields the protein CSVRGSGELFF.